Here is one T cell receptor (beta chain) with its context. This sample is part of a study of shared T cell receptors in the human thymus. The table came from immunoSEQ multiplex PCR; TCRdb's copy has only in-frame clones and leaves some out. Among hundreds of thousands of clones listed, 88% were seen once. Germline CDR1 SGHAT, CDR2 FQNNGV. The CDR3 sequence is 19 residues long. V dropped 5 bases and J dropped 2; count of bases not matched to a gene: 13. The same data also went into a second study, on human thymus T cells. From that paper: Corrective surgery for congenital heart defects was being performed on the healthy Finnish infants who served as donors. The source of the thymus tissue was resections taken during corrective heart surgery. Among thymic and blood repertoires, usage of V and J genes appeared biased.

Material: thymocytes. This rearrangement joins TRBV11-2 to TRBJ2-7; 15 nucleotides agree with TRBD2. This TCR was recovered from a boy in the first two years of life with a congenital heart defect. For the CDR3, the DNA is TGTGCCAGCAGCCCCCTATGGACTAGCGGGAGGGCCCAGCCCTACGAGCAGTACTTC. Translated: CASSPLWTSGRAQPYEQYF.